A selection of T cell receptor beta chains follows, all from one sample in a study of cytomegalovirus exposure and HLA in healthy donors. Assay: immunoSEQ multiplex PCR; the TCRdb copy retains only in-frame clones and omits some. The sample consists of approximately 190,000 clones, around 81% of them appearing once. Material: PBMCs. Source of these receptors: a woman between 18 and 30 years old in good health and CMV-seropositive. Both conserved end residues are part of each CDR3. Each record gives: V gene, J gene, CDR3 protein.

TRBV7-9,TRBJ1-1,CASSPRTGLTEAFF
TRBV30,TRBJ1-6,CACGRGDSPLHF
TRBV11-2,TRBJ2-5,CASSLAYQLRSETQYF
TRBV9,TRBJ2-1,CASSVDPSGINEQFF
TRBV30,TRBJ1-1,CAWSATGFTEAFF
TRBV30,TRBJ1-2,CAWSRNEVGYTF
TRBV28,TRBJ2-3,CASREPSGSTDTQYF
TRBV2,TRBJ1-1,CASSVGEVGTEAFF
TRBV7-2,TRBJ2-3,CASKKTGNTDTQYF
TRBV12-1,TRBJ1-6,CASRFQGQGGTTSYNSPLHF
TRBV5-1,TRBJ2-3,CASSLGPVAGLLRTDTQYF
TRBV6-1,TRBJ2-2,CASSASGPTNTGELFF
TRBV5-6,TRBJ2-5,CASSLPGTGGETQYF
TRBV9,TRBJ2-3,CASSDGLAGSDTQYF
TRBV5-4,TRBJ2-3,CASSFDSSVETDTQYF